This T cell receptor (beta chain) derives from a study of blood T cell repertoires in COVID-19. The method was immunoSEQ multiplex PCR; TCRdb's version includes in-frame clones alone and lacks a portion of them. The data hold approximately 360,000 clones, with around 89% observed a single time. The CDR3 is 15 amino acids. V shed 4 bases and J 6 bases; nucleotides not matched to a gene: 10. CDR1 is LNHDA, CDR2 SQIVND, per germline (reference sequence). The sequence came from a middle-aged man with acute or convalescent COVID-19. Sequencing was done on a sample of peripheral blood. The V and J genes are TRBV19 and TRBJ2-7; 9 bases are a match to TRBD1. CDR3 protein: CASSTTGTGSGEQYF. The CDR3 nucleotides are TGTGCCAGTAGTACCACCGGGACAGGGTCGGGCGAGCAGTACTTC.